The clone carrying this TCR beta chain came up once. The data were obtained in a study of technical replicates of blood from a few donors. This table comes from immunoSEQ multiplex PCR, and its TCRdb copy is limited to in-frame clones, with some not included. The sample lists 65,000 to 95,000 clones, about 89% occurring once. After removal of 5 bases from V and 1 base from J, the junction contained 7 bases not matched to a gene. Germline V gene sequence: CDR1 WSHSY, CDR2 SAAADI. This CDR3 has 16 amino acids. The rearrangement joins TRBV10-2 to TRBJ1-5, with TRBD1 identical over 8 bases. Sequencing was performed on T cells isolated from PBMCs. The source of this sequence is a human donor in good health. The CDR3 here is CASSSGQGLSNQPQHF. The CDR3 nucleotides are TGCGCCAGCAGTTCAGGACAGGGACTGAGCAATCAGCCCCAGCATTTT.